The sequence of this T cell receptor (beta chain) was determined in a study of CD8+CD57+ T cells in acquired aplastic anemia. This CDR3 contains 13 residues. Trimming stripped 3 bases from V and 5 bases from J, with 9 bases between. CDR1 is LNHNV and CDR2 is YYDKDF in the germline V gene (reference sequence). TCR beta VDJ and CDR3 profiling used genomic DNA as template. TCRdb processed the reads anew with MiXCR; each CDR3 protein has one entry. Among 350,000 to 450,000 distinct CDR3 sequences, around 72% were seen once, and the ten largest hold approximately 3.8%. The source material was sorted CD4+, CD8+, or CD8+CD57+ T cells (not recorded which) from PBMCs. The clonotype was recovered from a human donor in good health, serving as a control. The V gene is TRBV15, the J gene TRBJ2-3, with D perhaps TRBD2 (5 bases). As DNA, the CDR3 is TGTGCCACCAGCAGGTGGACTGGAGATACGCAGTATTTT. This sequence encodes CATSRWTGDTQYF.